This TCR beta chain was documented in a study of beta chain features in type 1 diabetes. Study-level points and caveats: Type 1 diabetes patients showed a moderate but significant shortening of TCRB CDR3s in all four CD4+ subsets.

Expressed TCRB transcripts were sequenced, since all the RNA that had been isolated was reverse transcribed. Assay used: immunoSEQ multiplex PCR; TCRdb lists only in-frame clones, some missing. The data contain roughly 350,000 clones, 9.6% of them singletons. This clone has only a few counts. Its antigen is currently unknown. Staining for CD45RO/CCR7/CD25/CD127/CD95/CD27 allowed sorting of CD4+ naive, central memory, regulatory and stem cell-like memory cells. The germline CDR1 and CDR2 sequences are SQVTM and ANQGSEA. The ends were cut back, 5 bases at V and 3 bases at J, with 8 bases in the middle. The CDR3 consists of 11 residues.

The clonotype comes from a man aged 25 to 40 with type 1 diabetes. Sequences were obtained from central memory CD4+ T cells from blood. The V call is TRBV29-1, the J call TRBJ2-7, with unresolved D. The CDR3 loop is CSVTRFYEQYF. The CDR3 bases are TGCAGCGTTACCCGATTCTACGAGCAGTACTTC.